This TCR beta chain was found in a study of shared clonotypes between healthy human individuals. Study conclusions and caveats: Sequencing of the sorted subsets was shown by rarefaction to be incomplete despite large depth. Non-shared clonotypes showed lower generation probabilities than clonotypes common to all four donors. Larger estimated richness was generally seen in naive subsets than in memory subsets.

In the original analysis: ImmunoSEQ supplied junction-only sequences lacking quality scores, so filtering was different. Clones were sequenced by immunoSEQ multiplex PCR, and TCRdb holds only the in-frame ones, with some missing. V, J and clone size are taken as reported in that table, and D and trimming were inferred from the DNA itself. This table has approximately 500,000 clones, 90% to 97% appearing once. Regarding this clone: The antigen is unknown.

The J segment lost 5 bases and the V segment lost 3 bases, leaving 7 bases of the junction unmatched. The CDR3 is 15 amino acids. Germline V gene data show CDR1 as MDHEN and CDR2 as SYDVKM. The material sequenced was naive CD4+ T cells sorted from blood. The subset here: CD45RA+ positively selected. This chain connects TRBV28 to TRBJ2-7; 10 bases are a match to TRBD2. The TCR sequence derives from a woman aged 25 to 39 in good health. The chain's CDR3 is CASSLSASGSNEQYF. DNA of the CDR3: TGTGCCAGCAGTTTGTCGGCTAGCGGGAGCAACGAGCAGTACTTC. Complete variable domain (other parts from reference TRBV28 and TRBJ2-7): DVKVTQSSRYLVKRTGEKVFLECVQDMDHENMFWYRQDPGLGLRLIYFSYDVKMKEKGDIPEGYSVSREKKERFSLILESASTNQTSMYLCASSLSASGSNEQYFGPGTRLTVT.